Shown below are 2 T cell receptor beta chains from a single sample sequenced in a study of shared clonotypes between healthy human individuals. Some clones are missing from TCRdb's copy, which holds only in-frame ones; the method was immunoSEQ multiplex PCR. The sample contains 100,000 or so clones, approximately 51% of which appear only once. Sequencing was performed on PBMCs. These receptors were obtained from a woman in her forties in good health. Some clones in this sample may be carry-over from other donors' samples.

This clone was picked up many times. The V call is TRBV7-9, the J call TRBJ2-7; D is possibly TRBD2 (5 bases). Per germline, CDR1 SEHNR and CDR2 FQNEAQ (reference sequence). The ends were cut back, 3 bases at V and 6 bases at J, with 12 bases in the middle. The CDR3 length is 13 residues. The CDR3 region is CASSFSPRGEQYF. In DNA, the CDR3 is TGTGCCAGCAGCTTCTCGCCACGGGGCGAGCAGTACTTC.

Notes on this clone: A far larger clone is just one base off, so this is likely a read error. This chain connects TRBV5-4 to TRBJ2-1, with TRBD2 matching 10 bases. The germline CDR1 and CDR2 sequences are SGHNT and YYREEE (reference sequence). The CDR3 runs 14 residues. CDR3 amino acids: CASSPSGSYNEQLF. The CDR3 DNA follows: TGTGCCAGCAGCCCTAGCGGGAGCTACAATGAGCAGCTCTTC.